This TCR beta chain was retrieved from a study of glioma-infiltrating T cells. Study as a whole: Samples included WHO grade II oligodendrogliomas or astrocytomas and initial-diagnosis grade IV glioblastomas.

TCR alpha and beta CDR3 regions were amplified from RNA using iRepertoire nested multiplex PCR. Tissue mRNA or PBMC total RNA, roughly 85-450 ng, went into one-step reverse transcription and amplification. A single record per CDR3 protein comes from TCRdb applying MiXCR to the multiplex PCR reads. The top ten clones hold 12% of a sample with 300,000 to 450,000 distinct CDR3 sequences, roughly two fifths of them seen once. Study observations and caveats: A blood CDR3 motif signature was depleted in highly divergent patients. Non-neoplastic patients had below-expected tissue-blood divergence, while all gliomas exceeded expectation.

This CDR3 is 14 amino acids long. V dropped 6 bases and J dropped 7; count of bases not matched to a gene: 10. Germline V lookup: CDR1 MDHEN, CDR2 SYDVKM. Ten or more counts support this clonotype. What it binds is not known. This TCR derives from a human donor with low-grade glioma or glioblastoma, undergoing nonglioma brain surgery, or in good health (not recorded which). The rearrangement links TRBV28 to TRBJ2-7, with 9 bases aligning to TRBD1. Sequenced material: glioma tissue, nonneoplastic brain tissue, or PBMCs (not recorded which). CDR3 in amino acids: CASSPAGQGGEQYF. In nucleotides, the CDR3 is TGTGCCAGCAGCCCCGCGGGACAGGGTGGGGAGCAGTACTTC.